One sample yielded the 21 T cell receptor beta chains listed below, sequenced in a study of T cells in Graves' hyperthyroidism and ophthalmopathy (dated by TCRdb to about 2019). Libraries were constructed by multiplex PCR. These reads were obtained on an Illumina HiSeq 2000. TCR beta CDR3 regions were amplified from RNA transcripts. The TCR CDR3 was subjected to a first round of RT-PCR using the HTBI primer set and the Qiagen OneStep RT-PCR kit. TCRdb itself trimmed the public reads at Q25 with fastp, ran MiXCR and retained productive beta chains. Identical CDR3 proteins give one entry, which carries the most common genes and DNA. The sample records 390,000 or so distinct CDR3 sequences, roughly 15% of which are singletons. In total, the top ten clones hold 13% of the sample. The sample consisted of blood. Receptors originate from a man younger than 35 with Graves' ophthalmopathy.

This chain uses TRBV10-1 with TRBJ1-4; D not certain. Germline lookup yields CDR1 WNHNN and CDR2 SYGVQD (reference sequence). The CDR3 spans 12 residues. Trimming shortened V by 8 bases and J by 8 bases, and 12 bases separated the two germline ends. CDR3 residues: CASGVSGEKLFF. The CDR3 coding sequence is TGCGCCAGCGGGGTTTCGGGCGAAAAACTGTTTTTT.

This clonotype appeared many times. The chain links TRBV27 to TRBJ2-7, with D possibly TRBD1 on 6 matching bases. V gave up 5 bases and J gave up 3 bases, with 14 bases separating them. The germline CDR1 and CDR2 sequences are MNHEY and SMNVEV (reference sequence). The CDR3 consists of 14 residues. The CDR3 nucleotides are TGTGCCAGCAGTACCCGACAGGTAGACTACGAGCAGTACTTC. Translated, it gives CASSTRQVDYEQYF.

This clonotype came up many times. The chain is built from TRBV4-1 and TRBJ1-6; 10 bases align to TRBD1. Germline V lookup: CDR1 MGHRA, CDR2 YSYEKL. The CDR3 has 19 residues. V gave up 3 bases and J gave up 10 bases; unmatched junction bases: 18. CDR3 in DNA: TGCGCCAGCAGCCATCCGGGACAGGGGACCCCAACTGGAGACTCACCCCTCCACTTT. Translating gives CASSHPGQGTPTGDSPLHF.

The table lists this clonotype with many counts. The V call is TRBV24-1, the J call TRBJ2-7, with TRBD1 matching over 9 bases. The trim removed 2 bases at V and 5 bases at J, leaving 15 bases unmatched. Germline CDR1 reads KGHDR; CDR2 reads SFDVKD. CDR3 length equals 18 residues. CDR3 nucleotide sequence: TGTGCCACCAGTGATTCCTCTCTTTCGGACAGGGGAACTGACGAGCAGTACTTC. It specifies CATSDSSLSDRGTDEQYF.

There are many counts of this clonotype. V and J are TRBV28 and TRBJ1-1, with D possibly being TRBD1 (6 bases). The CDR3 covers 14 residues. Germline V gene data show CDR1 as MDHEN and CDR2 as SYDVKM. The V and J ends lost 3 bases and 5 bases respectively, with 13 bases between them. CDR3 DNA: TGTGCCAGCAGTTTTGGTGCAAGGGGGACTGAAGCTTTCTTT. Translation gives CASSFGARGTEAFF.

This clonotype was recorded many times. This chain links TRBV20-1 with TRBJ1-2; D is perhaps TRBD1 (6 bases). Trimming took 6 bases from V and 5 from J, leaving 16 bases between them. Germline values: CDR1 DFQATT, CDR2 SNEGSKA (reference sequence). The CDR3 is 13 residues long. The CDR3 sequence is CSAEETGPYGYTF. CDR3 in DNA: TGCAGTGCAGAAGAGACAGGACCTTATGGCTACACCTTC.

This clonotype turned up a few times. This chain uses TRBV7-6 with TRBJ2-7; TRBD1 aligns across 8 bases. CDR1 SGHVS and CDR2 FNYEAQ come from the germline V gene. J lost 5 bases, V lost 4 bases, and 10 bases had no gene match. The CDR3 runs to 15 residues. CDR3 DNA sequence: TGTGCCAGCAGCTCAGGGACAGGCGATCAGCACGAGCAGTACTTC. Amino acid sequence: CASSSGTGDQHEQYF.

This clonotype showed up many times. This chain uses TRBV30 with TRBJ2-1; D assignment may be TRBD1 or TRBD2 (5 bases each). Germline V gene data show CDR1 as GTSNPN and CDR2 as SVGIG (reference sequence). The CDR3 is 11 residues long. Trimming pared 3 bases from V and 10 bases from J, leaving 10 bases between. CDR3 amino acids: CAWRTGREQFF. CDR3 DNA: TGTGCCTGGAGGACGGGACGGGAGCAGTTCTTC.

In regard to this clonotype: A much larger clone lies one base from this, so it may be a read error. DNA of the CDR3: TGTGCCAGCAGTGACGCCCTGGACTATGGCTACACCTTC. As protein: CASSDALDYGYTF. This sequence joins TRBV6-1 and TRBJ1-2; D is uncertain. This CDR3 spans 13 amino acids. Germline V gene data show CDR1 as MNHNS and CDR2 as SASEGT. Trimming stripped 3 bases from V and 3 bases from J, with 8 bases between.

This clonotype was recorded only once. A much bigger clone sits one base away, suggesting this may be a read error. The rearrangement joins TRBV5-1 to TRBJ2-7; tentatively, D is TRBD1 (6 bases). From germline, CDR1 is SGHRS and CDR2 YFSETQ. This CDR3 has 12 amino acids. The DNA for the CDR3 is TGCGCCAGAAGCTTGGGGGCCCACGAGCAGTACTTC. Residues: CARSLGAHEQYF.

Remarks on this clonotype: This may be a read error: a much more frequent sequence differs by one nucleotide. The chain links TRBV2 to TRBJ1-5; D remains unclear. Germline loops: CDR1 SNHLY, CDR2 FYNNEI. The CDR3 totals 15 residues. The CDR3 DNA follows: TGTGCCGGCAGTGTGGACCGGCAGGGCAATCAGCCCCAGCATTTT. This translates into CAGSVDRQGNQPQHF.

About this clonotype itself: Since a much larger clone is just one base distant, this may be a read error. The chain has TRBV18 and TRBJ2-3, with D perhaps matching TRBD2 (5 bases). V lost 3 bases and J lost 4, with 14 bases in between. Germline CDR1 is KGHSH and CDR2 is LQKENI. The CDR3 is made up of 15 amino acids. This CDR3 is CASSPRLPDADTQYF. CDR3 bases: TGTGCCAGCTCACCCAGACTACCAGACGCAGATACGCAGTATTTT.

The sample holds a few counts of this clonotype. The chain combines TRBV18 with TRBJ1-2; D not resolved. Trimming removed 1 base at V and 1 base at J, with 13 bases between. Germline V gives CDR1 KGHSH, CDR2 LQKENI. The CDR3 extends over 16 amino acids. Here the CDR3 reads CASSPLTTRSNYGYTF. For the CDR3, the DNA is TGTGCCAGCTCACCACTGACCACCCGGAGTAACTATGGCTACACCTTC.

This clonotype was counted many times. This chain joins TRBV6-2 or TRBV6-3 and TRBJ2-1; 11 bases map to TRBD2. There are 14 residues in the CDR3. The trim removed 4 bases at V and 4 bases at J, leaving 0 bases unmatched. Germline-derived CDR1 and CDR2 are MNHEY and SVGEGT. The CDR3 DNA sequence: TGTGCCAGCAGTTCTAGCGGGAGGTACAATGAGCAGTTCTTC. Translated: CASSSSGRYNEQFF.

This clonotype was counted only a few times. The chain uses TRBV7-9 and TRBJ2-5, with 10 bases aligning to TRBD2. V was clipped by 3 bases and J by 9 bases; unmatched bases: 16. CDR3 length equals 17 residues. The germline V gene has CDR1 SEHNR and CDR2 FQNEAQ (reference sequence). CDR3 region: CASSFSLLAGMGEAQYF. Written as DNA, the CDR3 is TGTGCCAGCAGCTTCTCTTTACTAGCGGGGATGGGGGAGGCCCAGTACTTC.

This clonotype was counted many times. V usage is TRBV20-1 and J usage is TRBJ2-3; TRBD2 matches 12 bases. The germline V gene encodes CDR1 DFQATT and CDR2 SNEGSKA (reference sequence). The CDR3 contains 15 residues. V trimming: 1 base; J trimming: 2 bases; junction bases outside the gene matches: 1. CDR3 amino acids: CSARGTSGVTDTQYF. The DNA for the CDR3 is TGCAGTGCTAGAGGGACTAGCGGGGTCACAGATACGCAGTATTTT.

This clonotype was recorded at least ten times. The chain combines TRBV4-2 with TRBJ1-1; no reliable D call. CDR1 and CDR2 (germline): LGHNA, YNFKEQ. The CDR3 is 14 amino acids. The germline V and J ends were trimmed by 0 bases and 3 bases, with 8 bases remaining between them. CDR3 sequence (DNA): TGTGCCAGCAGCCAAGATACGGGCTACACTGAAGCTTTCTTT. Protein sequence: CASSQDTGYTEAFF.

The table lists this clonotype with many counts. The chain combines TRBV3-1 with TRBJ1-2; weak D call: TRBD1 (6 bases). This CDR3 has 15 amino acids. Germline V gene sequence: CDR1 LGHDT, CDR2 YNNKEL (reference sequence). V was cut by 0 bases and J by 7 bases, with 15 bases left in between. In DNA form, the CDR3 reads TGTGCCAGCAGCCAAGATAAGGGGGGGGAGACTGGCTACACCTTC. As protein: CASSQDKGGETGYTF. The whole variable domain, remainder taken from reference TRBV3-1 and TRBJ1-2, is DTAVSQTPKYLVTQMGNDKSIKCEQNLGHDTMYWYKQDSKKFLKIMFSYNNKELIINETVPNRFSPKSPDKAHLNLHINSLELGDSAVYFCASSQDKGGETGYTFGSGTRLTVV.

The chain has TRBV6-4 and TRBJ1-2; D not certain. The CDR3 contains 13 residues. The germline V gene has CDR1 MRHNA and CDR2 SNTAGT. The V end was cut by 0 bases, the J end by 8 bases, with 10 bases between. The CDR3 sequence: CASSDSGGEGYTF. The CDR3 DNA reads TGTGCCAGCAGTGACTCAGGCGGGGAAGGCTACACCTTC.

The J gene is TRBJ2-1, the V gene TRBV4-1; the match to TRBD1 covers 10 bases. V was pared by 3 bases and J by 10 bases, with 12 bases of the junction left unmatched. The germline CDR1 and CDR2 sequences are MGHRA and YSYEKL. The CDR3 totals 16 residues. The chain's CDR3 is CASSQTTGGRSSEQFF. The CDR3 DNA reads as TGCGCCAGCAGCCAGACGACAGGGGGCCGATCTTCCGAGCAGTTCTTC.

This clonotype was picked up many times. The J gene is TRBJ1-6, the V gene TRBV20-1; 8 bases align to TRBD1. Germline assignment: CDR1 DFQATT and CDR2 SNEGSKA (reference sequence). The CDR3 has 15 amino acids. The junction had 7 bases not matched to a gene; V was cut back by 1 base and J by 8 bases. CDR3 sequence: CSARVVRTGHSPLHF. The CDR3 DNA is TGCAGTGCTAGAGTAGTGAGGACAGGGCATTCACCCCTCCACTTT.